This is a list of T cell receptor beta chains from one sample in a study of blood T cell repertoires in COVID-19. Generated by immunoSEQ multiplex PCR, the TCRdb table keeps only in-frame clones and is missing some. The table has some 200,000 clones, about nine tenths seen once; the top ten hold 3% to 4.5%. Source material: PBMCs or T cells enriched from blood (not recorded which). The origin of the receptors is a middle-aged woman with acute COVID-19. The CDR3 runs from the conserved cysteine through the conserved F or W. D genes are given only for firm matches. Clone size is stated in some rows and not others, as once, few, many or a class when expanded.

V	size	D	J	DNA	CDR3
TRBV7-9	.	.	TRBJ1-3	TGTGCCAGCAGCCCCCGAGGCCCGGGAAACACCATATATTTT	CASSPRGPGNTIYF
TRBV9	.	.	TRBJ1-1	TGTGCCAGCACAACGGGACTGCTGAACACTGAAGCTTTCTTT	CASTTGLLNTEAFF
TRBV30	.	.	TRBJ1-2	TGTGCCTGGAGTTTGCAGGCGAACTATGGCTACACCTTC	CAWSLQANYGYTF
TRBV5-1	.	.	TRBJ1-1	TGCGCCAGCAGCTTGGGAGGAGGGAGCACTGAAGCTTTCTTT	CASSLGGGSTEAFF
TRBV2	.	.	TRBJ2-5	TGTGCCAGCAGTGAATTTCAGGGTCAAGAAGAGACCCAGTACTTC	CASSEFQGQEETQYF
TRBV11-1	.	.	TRBJ2-3	TGTGCCAGCAGCCCGTTGCGGGGCACTAGCACAGATACGCAGTATTTT	CASSPLRGTSTDTQYF
TRBV12-5	.	.	TRBJ1-1	TGTGCTAGCCGAAAGCTAAACACTGAAGCTTTCTTT	CASRKLNTEAFF
TRBV24-1	.	TRBD2	TRBJ2-5	TGTGCCACCAGTGATGCGACTAGCGGGGGGTCCCAAGAGACCCAGTACTTC	CATSDATSGGSQETQYF
TRBV2	.	.	TRBJ1-2	TGTGCCTCGGGGGGCTACACCTTC	CASGGYTF
TRBV5-1	.	.	TRBJ2-1	TGCGCCAGCAGCTTAGGTGTAGCTGCCTACAATGAGCAGTTCTTC	CASSLGVAAYNEQFF
TRBV30	.	.	TRBJ1-4	TGTGCCTGGAGTGGGTCAGGCGTTGAAAAACTGTTTTTT	CAWSGSGVEKLFF
TRBV5-4	.	.	TRBJ1-2	TGTGCCAGCACCCAAAACGCGGGGACCGCCTATGGCTACACCTTC	CASTQNAGTAYGYTF
TRBV7-9	.	TRBD1	TRBJ1-1	TGTGCCAGCAGCGAGAACGGACAGGGTGGCACTGAAGCTTTCTTT	CASSENGQGGTEAFF
TRBV4-1	.	.	TRBJ1-2	TGCGCCAGCAGCCAAAGGGACTCACCGTTCGGACATGGCTACACCTTC	CASSQRDSPFGHGYTF
TRBV29-1	.	TRBD1	TRBJ1-1	TGCAGCGTCGGACAGGCCGCGGGCACTGAAGCTTTCTTT	CSVGQAAGTEAFF
TRBV27	.	TRBD2	TRBJ2-1	TGTGCCAGCAGTTCGGCCCTGGGACTAGCTGAGTTCTTC	CASSSALGLAEFF
TRBV12-3/TRBV12-4	.	.	TRBJ1-5	TGTGCCAGCACCCGACAGGTAAATCAGCCCCAGCATTTT	CASTRQVNQPQHF
TRBV10-2	.	.	TRBJ1-2	TGCGCCAGCAGTGAGTCGGCACCAAACTATGGCTACACCTTC	CASSESAPNYGYTF
TRBV11-2	once	.	TRBJ1-4	TGTGCCAGCAGCTTAATCGACAGGTCAACTAATGAAAAACTGTTTTTT	CASSLIDRSTNEKLFF
TRBV4-1	.	TRBD1	TRBJ2-5	TGCGCCAGCAGCCAACACGGGACAGCTCAAGAGACCCAGTACTTC	CASSQHGTAQETQYF
TRBV11-2	.	TRBD1	TRBJ1-2	TGTGCCAGCAGCTCTGACAGGGGAAACGATGGCTACACCTTC	CASSSDRGNDGYTF
TRBV7-2	.	.	TRBJ1-5	TGTGCCAGCAGCTTAGAAGGGACAAGGGTTCAGCCCCAGCATTTT	CASSLEGTRVQPQHF
TRBV6-5	.	TRBD1	TRBJ2-1	TGTGCCAGCAGAAGACAGGGGGCATGGGACAATGAGCAGTTCTTC	CASRRQGAWDNEQFF
TRBV24-1	.	.	TRBJ1-5	TGTGCCACCAGTGACCCAACCGGACAGAACCGCAATCAGCCCCAGCATTTT	CATSDPTGQNRNQPQHF
TRBV27	.	TRBD2	TRBJ2-1	TGTGCCAGCAGTACACTTTTTGCGGGGGGTCGGGATGAGCAGTTCTTC	CASSTLFAGGRDEQFF
TRBV5-1	.	TRBD1	TRBJ2-1	TGCGCCAGCAGGACCGGGACAGGGGTCTACAATGAGCAGTTCTTC	CASRTGTGVYNEQFF
TRBV5-1	.	.	TRBJ1-1	TGCGCCAGCAGCTTGGTCGGACAGCAAGCTTTCTTT	CASSLVGQQAFF
TRBV7-9	.	TRBD1	TRBJ1-2	TGTGCCAGCAGTTCTATCAGGGGGCCGTCGGCCTATGGCTACACCTTC	CASSSIRGPSAYGYTF
TRBV3-1/TRBV3-2	.	.	TRBJ2-7	TGTGCCAGCAGCCAAGAACGAGCTAGCTTGGACTACGAGCAGTACTTC	CASSQERASLDYEQYF
TRBV5-4	.	.	TRBJ1-1	TGTGCCAGCAGCTTGCTAGGGGTGGGAACTGAAGCTTTCTTT	CASSLLGVGTEAFF
TRBV7-9	.	TRBD1	TRBJ1-2	TGTGCCAGCAGCCAACAGGGGAGCTACACCTTC	CASSQQGSYTF
TRBV9	.	.	TRBJ1-1	TGTGCCAGCAGCGTAGTACTACAGAACACTGAAGCTTTCTTT	CASSVVLQNTEAFF
TRBV7-8	.	TRBD1	TRBJ1-5	TGTGCCAGCAGCTCGAACGACAGGGGGTTTAGCAATCAGCCCCAGCATTTT	CASSSNDRGFSNQPQHF
TRBV7-3	.	.	TRBJ2-2	TGTGCCAGCAGCTTAATAGGGGATTTCGGGGAGCTGTTTTTT	CASSLIGDFGELFF
TRBV28	.	TRBD1	TRBJ1-1	TGTGCCAGCAGGGGACAGGGGAACACTGAAGCTTTCTTT	CASRGQGNTEAFF
TRBV5-1	.	TRBD1	TRBJ1-2	TGCGCCAGCAGCTTGGACGGGACAGGGGGCATCTATGGCTACACCTTC	CASSLDGTGGIYGYTF
TRBV9	.	.	TRBJ1-1	TGTGCCAGCAGCGTAGAGGGAGGGAGGACTGAAGCTTTCTTT	CASSVEGGRTEAFF
TRBV6-5	.	TRBD1	TRBJ1-1	TGTGCCAGCACGCTGGGCAGGGGGCGCGGCACTGAAGCTTTCTTT	CASTLGRGRGTEAFF
TRBV3-1/TRBV3-2	.	TRBD2	TRBJ2-7	TGTGCCAGCAGCCAGACCACCTTTGGGGCGGGGGACGCATACGAGCAGTACTTC	CASSQTTFGAGDAYEQYF
TRBV27	.	.	TRBJ2-1	TGTGCCAGCAGTTTATCGTCCCGTATCGATGAGCAGTTCTTC	CASSLSSRIDEQFF
TRBV30	once	TRBD2	TRBJ2-1	TGTGCCTGGAGTCGGCGGGGGGGCCTATACAATGAGCAGTTCTTC	CAWSRRGGLYNEQFF
TRBV4-2	.	.	TRBJ1-2	TGTGCCAGCAGCCAAGAACCCAGGCCCACCTTTAACTATGGCTACACCTTC	CASSQEPRPTFNYGYTF
TRBV3-1/TRBV3-2	.	TRBD1	TRBJ1-2	TGTGCCAGCAGCCACTTCGGGACAGATAACTATGGCTACACCTTC	CASSHFGTDNYGYTF
TRBV27	.	.	TRBJ2-7	TGTGCCAGCAGTTTAAGGAGTACCTACGAGCAGTACTTC	CASSLRSTYEQYF
TRBV19	.	TRBD1	TRBJ2-6	TGTGCCACCAGGGGGAATGGGGCCAACGTCCTGACTTTC	CATRGNGANVLTF
TRBV9	.	TRBD2	TRBJ2-1	TGTGCCAGCAGCGTAACGCCTAGCGGGCTACTAGAAATTTACAATGAGCAGTTCTTC	CASSVTPSGLLEIYNEQFF
TRBV27	.	.	TRBJ2-5	TGTGCCAGCAGCCCCGTGGGGCAGATAATAGAGACCCAGTACTTC	CASSPVGQIIETQYF
TRBV11-2	.	TRBD1	TRBJ1-2	TGTGCCAGCAGCTCACCACAGGGGCAGGGGCACTATGGCTACACCTTC	CASSSPQGQGHYGYTF
TRBV9	.	TRBD2	TRBJ2-2	TGTGCCAGCAGCGTCTCGACTAGCGGGTGGGGGTTTAGAGGCGGGGAGCTGTTTTTT	CASSVSTSGWGFRGGELFF
TRBV30	.	TRBD2	TRBJ2-5	TGTGCCTGGAGTGGAGGCGACGCTAGCGGGGGTGGAGAGACCCAGTACTTC	CAWSGGDASGGGETQYF
TRBV25-1	few	TRBD2	TRBJ2-1	TGTGCCAGCAGTGAAACCGGGACTAGCGGGGGCCCCAGGGATGAGCAGTTCTTC	CASSETGTSGGPRDEQFF
TRBV30	.	.	TRBJ1-1	TGTGCCTGGAACCCGGGACACTTGAACACTGAAGCTTTCTTT	CAWNPGHLNTEAFF
TRBV18	.	TRBD1	TRBJ1-1	TGTGCCAGCTCACGGGGGACAGGGTACACTGAAGCTTTCTTT	CASSRGTGYTEAFF
TRBV29-1	.	TRBD1	TRBJ2-7	TGCAGCGTCGCCGGGACAGGGGGCAGCTACGAGCAGTACTTC	CSVAGTGGSYEQYF
TRBV7-9	.	.	TRBJ2-7	TGTGCCAGCAGTCGGGACACCTACTCCTACGAGCAGTACTTC	CASSRDTYSYEQYF
TRBV7-9	.	TRBD2	TRBJ2-7	TGTGCCAGCAGCTGGGGGGGGACTTCATACGAGCAGTACTTC	CASSWGGTSYEQYF